A single sample is the source of the 30 T cell receptor beta chains below, sequenced in a study of PD-L1 blockade in urothelial cancer. The time point denotes: peripheral blood 6 weeks after treatment start. Profiling relied on immunoSEQ multiplex PCR, and the TCRdb table lists in-frame clones only, not all of them. This sample has roughly 45,000 clones, with roughly 85% found just once. Sequencing was performed on PBMCs, taken around atezolizumab (anti-PD-L1) treatment. These receptors all stem from a man in his sixties with urothelial cancer.

This clone was seen just once. This sequence joins TRBV6-1 and TRBJ2-7, with 8 bases identical to TRBD1. The CDR3 consists of 14 residues. The V gene's germline CDR1 is MNHNS and CDR2 SASEGT. V lost 7 bases to trimming and J lost 0 bases; unmatched junction nucleotides: 5. DNA for the CDR3: TGTGCCAGCAAGGGACAGGCCAGCTCCTACGAGCAGTACTTC. Its protein product is CASKGQASSYEQYF.

The chain couples TRBV6-1 to TRBJ1-5, with D unresolved. The V end lost 3 bases, the J end lost 6 bases, and 15 bases lay between the germline ends. This CDR3 has 15 amino acids. Germline V lookup: CDR1 MNHNS, CDR2 SASEGT. The chain's CDR3 is CASSDIRGNRQPQHF. CDR3 coding DNA: TGTGCCAGCAGTGATATTCGCGGGAATCGTCAGCCCCAGCATTTT.

This chain joins TRBV5-1 and TRBJ2-5; D is ambiguous. The CDR3 length is 13 residues. Germline assignment: CDR1 SGHRS and CDR2 YFSETQ. The ends were cut back, 0 bases at V and 3 bases at J, with 6 bases in the middle. The CDR3 reads CASSLDTKETQYF. The CDR3 coding sequence is TGCGCCAGCAGCTTGGATACAAAAGAGACCCAGTACTTC. Combining the CDR3 with reference TRBV5-1 and TRBJ2-5 gives the whole variable domain KAGVTQTPRYLIKTRGQQVTLSCSPISGHRSVSWYQQTPGQGLQFLFEYFSETQRNKGNFPGRFSGRQFSNSRSEMNVSTLELGDSALYLCASSLDTKETQYFGPGTRLLVL.

The rearrangement links TRBV9 to TRBJ2-5, with TRBD1 matching 8 bases. Germline values: CDR1 SGDLS, CDR2 YYNGEE. This CDR3 is 14 amino acids long. The ends lost 2 bases at V and 2 bases at J; junction bases unmatched: 2. This chain's CDR3 is CASSVTGGQETQYF. CDR3 bases: TGTGCCAGCAGCGTCACAGGGGGACAAGAGACCCAGTACTTC. The whole variable domain, remainder taken from reference TRBV9 and TRBJ2-5, is DSGVTQTPKHLITATGQRVTLRCSPRSGDLSVYWYQQSLDQGLQFLIQYYNGEERAKGNILERFSAQQFPDLHSELNLSSLELGDSALYFCASSVTGGQETQYFGPGTRLLVL.

This sequence joins TRBV4-1 and TRBJ2-5; no firm D call. The V end lost 1 base, the J end lost 5 bases, and 8 bases lay between the germline ends. CDR1 and CDR2 from the germline V gene are MGHRA and YSYEKL. CDR3 size: 13 residues. The CDR3 DNA is TGCGCCAGCAGCCAAGTCCTCCCGGAGACCCAGTACTTC. It translates to CASSQVLPETQYF.

This clone was detected a few times. V gene TRBV6-1 combines with J gene TRBJ2-7, with 7 bases matching TRBD1. Trimming at V came to 3 bases and at J to 4 bases, leaving 6 bases not matched to a gene. The germline CDR1 and CDR2 sequences are MNHNS and SASEGT. The CDR3 runs 14 residues. CDR3 bases: TGTGCCAGCAGTGACGAGACAGGGCCTTACGAGCAGTACTTC. This codes for CASSDETGPYEQYF.

The genes are TRBV19 and TRBJ1-5; 7 nucleotides match TRBD1. Germline trimming cut 1 base from V and 0 bases from J; bases unmatched to any gene: 3. The length of the CDR3 is 16 residues. Germline lookup yields CDR1 LNHDA and CDR2 SQIVND (reference sequence). In nucleotides, the CDR3 is TGTGCCAGTAGTATAGGAGACAGGGCTAGCAATCAGCCCCAGCATTTT. Protein sequence: CASSIGDRASNQPQHF.

This clone was detected once. The CDR3 here is CASSVGASELAKNIQYF. Here the CDR3 DNA reads TGTGCCAGCAGCGTGGGGGCATCCGAACTAGCCAAAAACATTCAGTACTTC. The rearrangement uses TRBV9 and TRBJ2-4; a possible D gene is TRBD1 (6 bases). Germline CDR1 SGDLS, CDR2 YYNGEE. V was cut by 2 bases and J by 0 bases, with 15 bases left in between. The CDR3 totals 17 residues.

The V gene is TRBV10-1, the J gene TRBJ2-1; 7 bases fit TRBD2. Germline loops: CDR1 WNHNN, CDR2 SYGVQD (reference sequence). There are 14 residues in the CDR3. Losses at the gene ends were 5 bases for V and 7 bases for J; bases not matched to a gene: 8. In DNA, the CDR3 is TGCGCCAGCAGTCCCGGGACTAAGTATAATGAGCAGTTCTTC. This translates into CASSPGTKYNEQFF.

V gene TRBV7-9 combines with J gene TRBJ1-2; 8 bases line up with TRBD1. This CDR3 contains 13 residues. CDR1 SEHNR and CDR2 FQNEAQ come from the germline V gene (reference sequence). Trimming removed 5 bases from V and 5 bases from J; junction bases left unmatched: 4. DNA of the CDR3: TGTGCCAGCAGCCGGACAGGGAGTTATGGCTACACCTTC. This encodes CASSRTGSYGYTF.

This clone was picked up a small number of times. This chain connects TRBV7-8 to TRBJ1-4; D call uncertain. Germline V lookup: CDR1 SGHVS, CDR2 FQNEAQ. The ends were cut back, 5 bases at V and 3 bases at J, with 19 bases in the middle. The CDR3 covers 17 residues. This chain's CDR3 is CASSALAGSRSNEKLFF. The CDR3 region has the DNA TGTGCCAGCAGCGCTCTTGCGGGGAGTCGGTCTAATGAAAAACTGTTTTTT.

The chain employs TRBV5-8 and TRBJ1-1; 8 bases match TRBD1. The CDR3 sequence is 15 residues long. CDR1 SGHTS and CDR2 YDEGEE come from the germline V gene. V shed 3 bases, J shed 6 bases, and the junction held 10 bases outside the gene matches. CDR3 in DNA: TGTGCCAGCAGCTCCCTTCGGACAGGGCATCCTGAAGCTTTCTTT. Protein sequence: CASSSLRTGHPEAFF. Full variable domain (rest looked up from reference TRBV5-8 and TRBJ1-1): EAGVTQSPTHLIKTRGQQATLRCSPISGHTSVYWYQQALGLGLQFLLWYDEGEERNRGNFPPRFSGRQFPNYSSELNVNALELEDSALYLCASSSLRTGHPEAFFGQGTRLTVV.

The chain couples TRBV7-2 to TRBJ1-2, with unresolved D. This CDR3 spans 13 amino acids. Deletions cut 5 bases from V and 4 bases from J, with 11 bases between. Germline V gene lookup returns CDR1 SGHTA and CDR2 FQGNSA. CDR3 region: CASSPRVFYGYTF. In nucleotides, the CDR3 is TGTGCCAGCAGCCCCCGAGTGTTCTATGGCTACACCTTC. Full variable domain (remainder filled in from reference TRBV7-2 and TRBJ1-2): GAGVSQSPSNKVTEKGKDVELRCDPISGHTALYWYRQSLGQGLEFLIYFQGNSAPDKSGLPSDRFSAERTGGSVSTLTIQRTQQEDSAVYLCASSPRVFYGYTFGSGTRLTVV.

The sample holds one count of this clone. The chain couples TRBV28 to TRBJ2-7, with a possible D match to TRBD2 (6 bases). The CDR3 totals 15 residues. V was clipped by 6 bases and J by 3 bases, with 18 bases between them. The germline V gene encodes CDR1 MDHEN and CDR2 SYDVKM. The chain's CDR3 is CASSYPGTGVYEQYF. CDR3 nucleotide sequence: TGTGCCAGCAGCTACCCGGGGACGGGGGTCTACGAGCAGTACTTC.

The CDR3 loop reads CASRTGWGEQYF. In nucleotides, the CDR3 is TGCGCCAGCAGGACAGGGTGGGGCGAGCAGTACTTC. The chain couples TRBV5-1 to TRBJ2-7; 7 bases are a match to TRBD1. From germline, CDR1 is SGHRS and CDR2 YFSETQ. CDR3 size: 12 residues. J was trimmed by 6 bases and V by 5 bases; bases with no gene match: 5.

The rearrangement links TRBV7-2 to TRBJ1-6; a weak D match, TRBD1 (6 bases). V was cut by 5 bases and J by 5 bases, with 19 bases left in between. Germline values: CDR1 SGHTA, CDR2 FQGNSA. CDR3 size: 17 residues. CDR3 residues: CASSPEGGRFHNSPLHF. CDR3 nucleotide sequence: TGTGCCAGCAGCCCCGAGGGGGGGAGATTTCATAATTCACCCCTCCACTTT.

The chain combines TRBV11-2 with TRBJ2-2, with D maybe TRBD2 (6 bases). CDR3 length: 15 amino acids. Per the germline V gene, CDR1 is SGHAT and CDR2 is FQNNGV. Between the trimmed V and J ends, which lost 4 bases and 3 bases, there was a span of 12 bases. Here the CDR3 reads CASSSEGGDTGELFF. CDR3 DNA: TGTGCCAGCAGCTCTGAGGGAGGTGACACCGGGGAGCTGTTTTTT. The whole variable domain, filled in from reference TRBV11-2 and TRBJ2-2, reads EAGVAQSPRYKIIEKRQSVAFWCNPISGHATLYWYQQILGQGPKLLIQFQNNGVVDDSQLPKDRFSAERLKGVDSTLKIQPAKLEDSAVYLCASSSEGGDTGELFFGEGSRLTVL.

This clone has just a few counts. The chain is built from TRBV28 and TRBJ1-6; unclear D gene. Trimming cost V 6 bases and J 7 bases, with 16 bases left between them. The CDR3 runs to 15 residues. Per the germline V gene, CDR1 is MDHEN and CDR2 is SYDVKM. This CDR3 reads CASRPSGMGNSPLHF. The CDR3 DNA sequence: TGTGCCAGCAGGCCAAGCGGGATGGGGAATTCACCCCTCCACTTT.

The chain is built from TRBV5-1 and TRBJ1-1; D uncertain. Germline values: CDR1 SGHRS, CDR2 YFSETQ. V was pared by 7 bases and J by 3 bases, with 7 bases between. The length of the CDR3 is 11 residues. The CDR3 reads CASLSDTEAFF. DNA of the CDR3: TGCGCCAGCCTCTCGGACACTGAAGCTTTCTTT. Combining the CDR3 with reference TRBV5-1 and TRBJ1-1 gives the whole variable domain KAGVTQTPRYLIKTRGQQVTLSCSPISGHRSVSWYQQTPGQGLQFLFEYFSETQRNKGNFPGRFSGRQFSNSRSEMNVSTLELGDSALYLCASLSDTEAFFGQGTRLTVV.

This chain joins TRBV10-3 and TRBJ2-6, with 7 bases matching TRBD2. Germline V gene lookup returns CDR1 ENHRY and CDR2 SYGVKD. With V trimmed by 11 bases and J by 3 bases, 4 bases remained unmatched. The CDR3 spans 13 residues. Here the CDR3 reads CAARGGGANVLTF. The CDR3, as DNA: TGTGCCGCCCGCGGGGGTGGGGCCAACGTCCTGACTTTC.

This clone was detected only a few times. V gene TRBV19 combines with J gene TRBJ1-5; possibly TRBD1 for D (5 bases). The germline CDR1 and CDR2 sequences are LNHDA and SQIVND (reference sequence). The CDR3 contains 16 residues. Trimming removed 3 bases from V and 2 bases from J, with 14 bases in between. CDR3 in DNA: TGTGCCAGTAGTATCGGCTGGGGGGTCGGCAATCAGCCCCAGCATTTT. It specifies CASSIGWGVGNQPQHF.

The chain recombines TRBV5-6 with TRBJ2-2; D is undetermined. Trimming shortened V by 0 bases and J by 4 bases, and 16 bases separated the two germline ends. Per the germline V gene, CDR1 is SGHDT and CDR2 is YYEEEE. The CDR3 totals 17 residues. The CDR3 sequence: CASSLGWAPEGTGELFF. The CDR3 DNA follows: TGTGCCAGCAGCTTGGGTTGGGCTCCCGAAGGCACCGGGGAGCTGTTTTTT. The full variable domain, completed using reference TRBV5-6 and TRBJ2-2, is DAGVTQSPTHLIKTRGQQVTLRCSPKSGHDTVSWYQQALGQGPQFIFQYYEEEERQRGNFPDRFSGHQFPNYSSELNVNALLLGDSALYLCASSLGWAPEGTGELFFGEGSRLTVL.

This chain links TRBV29-1 with TRBJ1-1, with TRBD1 matching 7 bases. The germline V gene encodes CDR1 SQVTM and CDR2 ANQGSEA. The CDR3 covers 13 residues. V shed 7 bases and J 4 bases; nucleotides not matched to a gene: 9. The CDR3 region has the DNA TGCAGCGCCGGCAAGGGGGCGCTCACTGAAGCTTTCTTT. Its protein is CSAGKGALTEAFF. The full variable domain, with the rest looked up from reference TRBV29-1 and TRBJ1-1, is SAVISQKPSRDICQRGTSLTIQCQVDSQVTMMFWYRQQPGQSLTLIATANQGSEATYESGFVIDKFPISRPNLTFSTLTVSNMSPEDSSIYLCSAGKGALTEAFFGQGTRLTVV.

This CDR3 is CASSYNLDYGYTF. CDR3 DNA sequence: TGTGCCAGCAGTTACAACTTAGACTATGGCTACACCTTC. The chain uses TRBV6-6 and TRBJ1-2; D gene uncertain. CDR3 size: 13 residues. V was pared by 2 bases and J by 3 bases, with 7 bases between. Germline V gives CDR1 MNHNY, CDR2 SVGAGI (reference sequence).

V and J are TRBV20-1 and TRBJ2-5; D uncertain. V gave up 1 base and J gave up 5 bases, with 5 bases separating them. CDR1 and CDR2 from the germline V gene are DFQATT and SNEGSKA (reference sequence). CDR3 length: 11 amino acids. CDR3 DNA: TGCAGTGCTAGAGCGCAGGAGACCCAGTACTTC. Amino acids: CSARAQETQYF.

Worth noting for this clone: Compared with germline, one end of the junction differs, possibly owing to a read error. The genes are TRBV2 and TRBJ2-5, with D hard to call. From germline, CDR1 is SNHLY and CDR2 FYNNEI. The CDR3 runs 13 residues. As DNA, the CDR3 is TGTGCCAGCAGAGAAGGAGTCCAAGAGACCCAGTACTTC. Encoded protein: CASREGVQETQYF.

The chain couples TRBV6-1 to TRBJ2-5; 7 bases align to TRBD2. J gave up 11 bases and V 1 base, and 16 bases lay outside the gene matches. The V gene's germline CDR1 is MNHNS and CDR2 SASEGT. CDR3 size: 16 residues. Written as DNA, the CDR3 is TGTGCCAGCAGTGAAGTGGGGTTCGGGACTATGGGGGAGCAGTACTTC. This translates into CASSEVGFGTMGEQYF.

This chain connects TRBV7-2 to TRBJ1-6; weak D call: TRBD1 (6 bases). The V and J ends lost 0 bases and 3 bases respectively, with 12 bases between them. This CDR3 is built from 17 residues. Germline V lookup: CDR1 SGHTA, CDR2 FQGNSA. In DNA form, the CDR3 reads TGTGCCAGCAGCTTAGCGGGGGTAGGGGGCTATAATTCACCCCTCCACTTT. The encoded protein is CASSLAGVGGYNSPLHF.

The rearrangement links TRBV6-5 to TRBJ1-6, with D maybe TRBD1 (6 bases). V was pared by 6 bases and J by 10 bases, with 16 bases between. This CDR3 is 14 amino acids long. Germline V gives CDR1 MNHEY, CDR2 SVGAGI. The CDR3: CASRQLGGGSPLHF. For the CDR3, the DNA is TGTGCCAGCAGACAACTAGGGGGGGGATCACCCCTCCACTTT.

This chain links TRBV28 with TRBJ2-7; D is possibly TRBD2 (6 bases). CDR1 and CDR2 from the germline V gene are MDHEN and SYDVKM. Trimming shortened V by 3 bases and J by 6 bases, and 21 bases separated the two germline ends. The CDR3 consists of 16 residues. CDR3 protein: CASSFSAPGGRGEQYF. CDR3 nucleotides: TGTGCCAGCAGTTTTTCCGCCCCCGGGGGTAGGGGCGAGCAGTACTTC.